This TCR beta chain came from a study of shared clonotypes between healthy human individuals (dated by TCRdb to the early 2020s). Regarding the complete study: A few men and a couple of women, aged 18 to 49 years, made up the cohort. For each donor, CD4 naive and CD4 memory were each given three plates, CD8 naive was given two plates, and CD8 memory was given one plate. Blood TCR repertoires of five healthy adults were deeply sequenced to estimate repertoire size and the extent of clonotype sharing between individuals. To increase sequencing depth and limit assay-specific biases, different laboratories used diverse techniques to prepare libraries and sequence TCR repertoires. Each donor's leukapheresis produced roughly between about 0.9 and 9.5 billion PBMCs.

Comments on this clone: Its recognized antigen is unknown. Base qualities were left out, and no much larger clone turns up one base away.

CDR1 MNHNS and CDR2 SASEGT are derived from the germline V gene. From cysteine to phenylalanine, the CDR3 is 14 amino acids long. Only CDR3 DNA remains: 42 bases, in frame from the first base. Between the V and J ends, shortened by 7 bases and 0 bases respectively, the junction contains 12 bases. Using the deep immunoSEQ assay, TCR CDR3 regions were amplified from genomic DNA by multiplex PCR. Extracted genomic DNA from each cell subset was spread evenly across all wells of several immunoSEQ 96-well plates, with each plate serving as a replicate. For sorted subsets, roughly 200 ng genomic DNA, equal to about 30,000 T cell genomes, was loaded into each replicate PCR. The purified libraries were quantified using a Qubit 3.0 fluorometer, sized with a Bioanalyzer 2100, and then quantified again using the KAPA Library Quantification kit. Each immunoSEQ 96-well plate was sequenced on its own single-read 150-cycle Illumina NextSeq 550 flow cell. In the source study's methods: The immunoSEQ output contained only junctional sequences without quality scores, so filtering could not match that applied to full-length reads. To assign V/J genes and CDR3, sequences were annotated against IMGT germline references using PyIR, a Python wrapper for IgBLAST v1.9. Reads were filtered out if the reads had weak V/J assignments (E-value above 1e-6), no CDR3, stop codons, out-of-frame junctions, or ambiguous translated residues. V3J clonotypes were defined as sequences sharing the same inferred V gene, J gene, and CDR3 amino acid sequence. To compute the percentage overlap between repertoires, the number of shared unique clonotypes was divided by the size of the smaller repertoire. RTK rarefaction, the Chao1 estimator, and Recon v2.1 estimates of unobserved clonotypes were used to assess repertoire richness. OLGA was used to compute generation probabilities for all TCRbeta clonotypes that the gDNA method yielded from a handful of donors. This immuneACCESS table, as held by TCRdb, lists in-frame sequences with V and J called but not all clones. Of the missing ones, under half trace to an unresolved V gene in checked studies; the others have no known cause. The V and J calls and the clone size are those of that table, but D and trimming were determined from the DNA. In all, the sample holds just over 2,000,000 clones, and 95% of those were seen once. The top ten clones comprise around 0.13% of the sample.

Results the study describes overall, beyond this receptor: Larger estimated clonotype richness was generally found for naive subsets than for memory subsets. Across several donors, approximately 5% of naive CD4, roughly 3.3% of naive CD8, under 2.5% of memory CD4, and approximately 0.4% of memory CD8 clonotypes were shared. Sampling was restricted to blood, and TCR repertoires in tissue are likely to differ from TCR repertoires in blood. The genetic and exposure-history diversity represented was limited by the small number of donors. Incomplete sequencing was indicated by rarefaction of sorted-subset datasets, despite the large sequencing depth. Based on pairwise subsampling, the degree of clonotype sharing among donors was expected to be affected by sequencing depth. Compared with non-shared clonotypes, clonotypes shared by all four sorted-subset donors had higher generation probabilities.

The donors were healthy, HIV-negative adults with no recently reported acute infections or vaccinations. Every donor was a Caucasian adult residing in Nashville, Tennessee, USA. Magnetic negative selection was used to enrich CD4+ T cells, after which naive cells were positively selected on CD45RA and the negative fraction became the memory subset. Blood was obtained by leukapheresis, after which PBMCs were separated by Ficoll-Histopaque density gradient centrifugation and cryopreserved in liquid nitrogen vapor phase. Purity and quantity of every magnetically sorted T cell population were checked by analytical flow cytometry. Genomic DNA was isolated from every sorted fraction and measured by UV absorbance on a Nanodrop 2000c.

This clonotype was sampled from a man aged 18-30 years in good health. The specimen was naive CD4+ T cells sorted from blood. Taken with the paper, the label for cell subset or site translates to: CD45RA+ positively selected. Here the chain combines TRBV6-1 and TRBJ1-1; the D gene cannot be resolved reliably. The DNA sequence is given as TGTGCCAGCATGTTGAAGGGTTTGAACACTGAAGCTTTCTTT. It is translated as CASMLKGLNTEAFF.